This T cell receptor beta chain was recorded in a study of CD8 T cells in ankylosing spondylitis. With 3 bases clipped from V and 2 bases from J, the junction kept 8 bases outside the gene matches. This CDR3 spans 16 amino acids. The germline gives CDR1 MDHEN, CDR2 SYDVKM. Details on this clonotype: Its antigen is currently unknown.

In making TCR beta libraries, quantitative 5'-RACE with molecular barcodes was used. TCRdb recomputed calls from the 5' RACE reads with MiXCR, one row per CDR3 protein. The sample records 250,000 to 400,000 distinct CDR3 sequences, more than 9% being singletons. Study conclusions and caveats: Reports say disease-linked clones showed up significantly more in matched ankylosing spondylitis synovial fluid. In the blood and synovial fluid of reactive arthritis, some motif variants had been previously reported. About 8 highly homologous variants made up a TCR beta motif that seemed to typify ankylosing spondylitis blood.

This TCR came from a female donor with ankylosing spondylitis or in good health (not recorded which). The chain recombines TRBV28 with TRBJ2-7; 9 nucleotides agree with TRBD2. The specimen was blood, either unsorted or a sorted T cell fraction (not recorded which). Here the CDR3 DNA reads TGTGCCAGCAGTTTCCGTAGCGGGAGACCAACCTACGAGCAGTACTTC. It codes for CASSFRSGRPTYEQYF.